This is a list of T cell receptor beta chains from one sample in a study of neurological immune-mediated disorders. TCRdb redid the calling of the 5' RACE reads with MiXCR, one entry per CDR3 protein. Of roughly 52,000 distinct CDR3 sequences listed, about 3.7% are singletons. Sequencing was performed on PBMCs. The receptors were gathered from a man aged 55 to 70 with multiple sclerosis. Each CDR3 is given with its conserved first and last residue. D genes are given only for firm matches. A row's size may be missing; if present it is once, few, many or a size class.

clone size: many; D gene: NA; J gene: TRBJ2-1; V gene: TRBV7-3; CDR3 protein: CASSIGRGTHNEQFF
clone size: many; D gene: NA; J gene: TRBJ2-2; V gene: TRBV5-1; CDR3 protein: CASSPWDFANTGELFF
clone size: many; D gene: NA; J gene: TRBJ1-1; V gene: TRBV20-1; CDR3 protein: CSSTPNTEAFF
clone size: many; D gene: TRBD1; J gene: TRBJ1-4; V gene: TRBV27; CDR3 protein: CASRDSGATNEKLFF
clone size: many; D gene: NA; J gene: TRBJ1-2; V gene: TRBV20-1; CDR3 protein: CSASSNSGLYGYTF
clone size: many; D gene: NA; J gene: TRBJ2-6; V gene: TRBV20-1; CDR3 protein: CSAPASGANVLTF
clone size: many; D gene: TRBD2; J gene: TRBJ2-1; V gene: TRBV20-1; CDR3 protein: CSARGRAGGPYNEQFF
clone size: many; D gene: NA; J gene: TRBJ2-1; V gene: TRBV14; CDR3 protein: CASSQELVLPYNEQFF
clone size: many; D gene: NA; J gene: TRBJ1-2; V gene: TRBV5-1; CDR3 protein: CASSLDRPVEIYGYTF
clone size: few; D gene: TRBD1; J gene: TRBJ1-1; V gene: TRBV20-1; CDR3 protein: CSARSRTGMNTEAFF
clone size: many; D gene: TRBD1; J gene: TRBJ2-7; V gene: TRBV12-3/TRBV12-4; CDR3 protein: CASSQTGPGEQYF
clone size: many; D gene: NA; J gene: TRBJ2-1; V gene: TRBV20-1; CDR3 protein: CSATSTSGRSYNEQFF
clone size: many; D gene: NA; J gene: TRBJ2-7; V gene: TRBV7-9; CDR3 protein: CASSKTDSYEQYF
clone size: many; D gene: NA; J gene: TRBJ2-1; V gene: TRBV5-1; CDR3 protein: CASSFGAGTPSYNEQFF
clone size: medium-sized; D gene: NA; J gene: TRBJ1-2; V gene: TRBV25-1; CDR3 protein: CASSDNGMGYTF
clone size: NA; D gene: NA; J gene: TRBJ1-3; V gene: TRBV12-3/TRBV12-4; CDR3 protein: CATKEGLGNTIYF
clone size: NA; D gene: NA; J gene: TRBJ2-1; V gene: TRBV3-1; CDR3 protein: CASSQGSGRGEQFF
clone size: many; D gene: TRBD1; J gene: TRBJ1-1; V gene: TRBV20-1; CDR3 protein: CSAIPGQGSNTEAFF
clone size: many; D gene: TRBD1; J gene: TRBJ1-2; V gene: TRBV20-1; CDR3 protein: CSASEGAVYGYTF
clone size: many; D gene: NA; J gene: TRBJ2-2; V gene: TRBV24-1; CDR3 protein: CATSSQTNTGELFF
clone size: many; D gene: NA; J gene: TRBJ1-1; V gene: TRBV20-1; CDR3 protein: CSARHGTEAFF
clone size: NA; D gene: NA; J gene: TRBJ2-5; V gene: TRBV3-1; CDR3 protein: CASSQAGSENQYF
clone size: many; D gene: NA; J gene: TRBJ1-2; V gene: TRBV7-3; CDR3 protein: CASSLNGVGYGYTF
clone size: many; D gene: TRBD2; J gene: TRBJ2-3; V gene: TRBV5-1; CDR3 protein: CASSQSSGGPDTQYF
clone size: many; D gene: TRBD2; J gene: TRBJ2-1; V gene: TRBV7-3; CDR3 protein: CASSPGAAGGTGNEQFF
clone size: many; D gene: NA; J gene: TRBJ1-5; V gene: TRBV20-1; CDR3 protein: CSAREGVSQPQHF
clone size: many; D gene: NA; J gene: TRBJ1-5; V gene: TRBV3-1; CDR3 protein: CASSQERNQPQHF
clone size: many; D gene: NA; J gene: TRBJ1-1; V gene: TRBV7-6; CDR3 protein: CASSLIREAMNTEAFF
clone size: many; D gene: NA; J gene: TRBJ1-6; V gene: TRBV12-3/TRBV12-4; CDR3 protein: CASSPRAPGRLASPLHF
clone size: many; D gene: NA; J gene: TRBJ2-5; V gene: TRBV18; CDR3 protein: CASSPFNRAGETQYF
clone size: many; D gene: NA; J gene: TRBJ2-2; V gene: TRBV5-1; CDR3 protein: CASSPSGTRTGELFF
clone size: many; D gene: NA; J gene: TRBJ2-7; V gene: TRBV5-1; CDR3 protein: CASSPVGGQNEQYF
clone size: many; D gene: NA; J gene: TRBJ2-4; V gene: TRBV9; CDR3 protein: CASSAAGTPRGRNIQYF
clone size: many; D gene: NA; J gene: TRBJ2-7; V gene: TRBV5-1; CDR3 protein: CASSYLEGYEQYF
clone size: many; D gene: NA; J gene: TRBJ2-2; V gene: TRBV5-1; CDR3 protein: CASALRGSGTGELFF
clone size: many; D gene: TRBD1; J gene: TRBJ1-2; V gene: TRBV20-1; CDR3 protein: CSARVKGDRVYGYTF